This T cell receptor (beta chain) was sequenced in a study of blood T cell repertoires in COVID-19. Recruits, aged roughly 18 to 90 years, lived in 20 to 30 US areas. Assignment of participants to cohorts was predicated upon participant-reported clinical history. Recovered Cohort 3 donors showed two negative PCRs, clearance, or symptom resolution. Generated by immunoSEQ multiplex PCR, the TCRdb table keeps only in-frame clones and is missing some. The repertoire has approximately 120,000 clones, 75% to 90% of them found once; the top ten carry about 18%. CDR1 and CDR2 from the germline V gene are SNHLY and FYNNEI. The CDR3 has 13 residues. The V gene lost 6 bases and the J gene lost 6 bases, with 14 bases spanning the gap.

This clonotype was sampled from a young man who had recovered from COVID-19. Sequencing input: PBMCs or T cells enriched from blood (not recorded which). This sequence joins TRBV2 and TRBJ1-1; possible D gene TRBD1, 6 bases. The DNA for the CDR3 is TGTGCCAGCAGCCAAGAACAGGGTTCTGAAGCTTTCTTT. Protein: CASSQEQGSEAFF.